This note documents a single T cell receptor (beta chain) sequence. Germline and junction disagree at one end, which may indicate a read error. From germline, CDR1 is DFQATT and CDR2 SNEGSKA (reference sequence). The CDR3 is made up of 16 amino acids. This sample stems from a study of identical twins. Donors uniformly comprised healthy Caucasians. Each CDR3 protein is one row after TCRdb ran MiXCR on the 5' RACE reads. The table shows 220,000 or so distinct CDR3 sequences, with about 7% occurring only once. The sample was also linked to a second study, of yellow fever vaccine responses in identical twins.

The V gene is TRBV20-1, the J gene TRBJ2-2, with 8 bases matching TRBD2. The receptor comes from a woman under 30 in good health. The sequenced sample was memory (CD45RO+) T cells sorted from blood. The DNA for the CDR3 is TGCTGTGCTAGACCTATGGGACTAGTGGGTACCGGGGAGCTGTTTTTT. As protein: CCARPMGLVGTGELFF.